This TCR beta chain was profiled in a study of identical twins. Via MiXCR, TCRdb re-called the 5' RACE reads, giving one row per CDR3 protein. The sample lists approximately 220,000 distinct CDR3 sequences; less than 9.5% were seen once. The TCR sequence derives from a woman aged 18-35 years in good health. Material for sequencing was memory (CD45RO+) T cells sorted from blood.

DNA of the CDR3: TGTGCCTGGAGTGTAAGAGCGAATAATTCACCCCTCCACTTT. It encodes CAWSVRANNSPLHF. This chain links TRBV30 with TRBJ1-6; unclear D gene. Trimming pared 0 bases from V and 5 bases from J, leaving 8 bases between. CDR3 length: 14 residues. CDR1 and CDR2 from the germline V gene are GTSNPN and SVGIG (reference sequence).